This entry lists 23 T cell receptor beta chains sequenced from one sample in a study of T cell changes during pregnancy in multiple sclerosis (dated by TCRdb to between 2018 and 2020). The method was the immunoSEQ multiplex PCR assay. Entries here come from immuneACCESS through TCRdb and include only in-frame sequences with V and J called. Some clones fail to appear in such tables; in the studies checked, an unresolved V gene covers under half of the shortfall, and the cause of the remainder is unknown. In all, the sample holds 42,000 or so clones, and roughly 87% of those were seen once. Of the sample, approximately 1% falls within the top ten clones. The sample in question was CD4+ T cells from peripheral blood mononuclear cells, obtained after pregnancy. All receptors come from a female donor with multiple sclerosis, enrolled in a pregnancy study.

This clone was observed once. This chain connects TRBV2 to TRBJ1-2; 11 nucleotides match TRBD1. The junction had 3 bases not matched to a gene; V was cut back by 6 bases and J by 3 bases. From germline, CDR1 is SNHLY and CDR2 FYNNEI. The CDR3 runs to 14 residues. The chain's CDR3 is CASRGQGGDYGYTF. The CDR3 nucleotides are TGTGCCAGCAGGGGACAGGGGGGAGACTATGGCTACACCTTC.

The CDR3 here is CAWSDETGGELFF. The CDR3 DNA sequence: TGTGCCTGGAGTGACGAGACGGGCGGGGAGCTGTTTTTT. The chain uses TRBV30 and TRBJ2-2, with no clear D. This CDR3 is built from 13 residues. Germline CDR1 reads GTSNPN; CDR2 reads SVGIG (reference sequence). V gave up 1 base and J gave up 7 bases, with 10 bases separating them. Full variable domain (missing parts from reference TRBV30 and TRBJ2-2): SQTIHQWPATLVQPVGSPLSLECTVEGTSNPNLYWYRQAAGRGLQLLFYSVGIGQISSEVPQNLSASRPQDRQFILSSKKLLLSDSGFYLCAWSDETGGELFFGEGSRLTVL.

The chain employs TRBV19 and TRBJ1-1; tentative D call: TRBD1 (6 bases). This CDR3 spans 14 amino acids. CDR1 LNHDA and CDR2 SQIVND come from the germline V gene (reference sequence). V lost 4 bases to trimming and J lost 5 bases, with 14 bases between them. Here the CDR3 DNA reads TGTGCCAGTAGTACCCACAGGGTTGAGACTGAAGCTTTCTTT. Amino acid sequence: CASSTHRVETEAFF.

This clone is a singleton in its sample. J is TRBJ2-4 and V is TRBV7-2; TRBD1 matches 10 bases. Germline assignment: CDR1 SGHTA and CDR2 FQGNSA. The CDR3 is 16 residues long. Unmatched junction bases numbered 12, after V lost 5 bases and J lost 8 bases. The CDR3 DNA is TGTGCCAGCAGCGCTACGTCGGGGACAGGGGAGGACATTCAGTACTTC. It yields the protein CASSATSGTGEDIQYF. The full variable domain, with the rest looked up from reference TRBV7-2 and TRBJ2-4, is GAGVSQSPSNKVTEKGKDVELRCDPISGHTALYWYRQSLGQGLEFLIYFQGNSAPDKSGLPSDRFSAERTGGSVSTLTIQRTQQEDSAVYLCASSATSGTGEDIQYFGAGTRLSVL.

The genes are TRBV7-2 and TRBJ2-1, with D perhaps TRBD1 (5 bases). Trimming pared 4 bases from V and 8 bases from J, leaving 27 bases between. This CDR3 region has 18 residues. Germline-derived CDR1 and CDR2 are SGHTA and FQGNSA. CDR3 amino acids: CASSSRSGKAFRRDEQFF. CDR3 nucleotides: TGTGCCAGCAGCTCCCGCTCAGGGAAGGCGTTTCGCCGCGATGAGCAGTTCTTC.

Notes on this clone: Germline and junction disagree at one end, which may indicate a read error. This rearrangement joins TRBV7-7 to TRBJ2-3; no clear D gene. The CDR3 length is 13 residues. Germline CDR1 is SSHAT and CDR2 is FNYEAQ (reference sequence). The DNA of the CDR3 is TGTGCTAGCAGCTTAGATGTAACAGATACGCAGTATTTT. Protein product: CASSLDVTDTQYF. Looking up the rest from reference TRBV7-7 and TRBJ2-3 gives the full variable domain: GAGVSQSPRYKVTKRGQDVTLRCDPISSHATLYWYQQALGQGPEFLTYFNYEAQPDKSGLPSDRFSAERPEGSISTLTIQRTEQRDSAMYRCASSLDVTDTQYFGPGTRLTVL.

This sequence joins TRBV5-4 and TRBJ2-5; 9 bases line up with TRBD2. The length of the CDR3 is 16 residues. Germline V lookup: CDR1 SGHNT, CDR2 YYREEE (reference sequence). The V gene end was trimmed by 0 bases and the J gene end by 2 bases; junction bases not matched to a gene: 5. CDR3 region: CASSLATSGYQETQYF. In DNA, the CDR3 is TGTGCCAGCAGCTTGGCCACTAGCGGGTATCAAGAGACCCAGTACTTC.

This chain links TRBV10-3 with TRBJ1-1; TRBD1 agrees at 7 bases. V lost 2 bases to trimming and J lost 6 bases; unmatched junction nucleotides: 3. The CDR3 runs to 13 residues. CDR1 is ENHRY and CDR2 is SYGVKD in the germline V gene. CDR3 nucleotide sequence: TGTGCCATCAGTGAGGCGACAGGGTCTGAAGCTTTCTTT. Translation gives CAISEATGSEAFF.

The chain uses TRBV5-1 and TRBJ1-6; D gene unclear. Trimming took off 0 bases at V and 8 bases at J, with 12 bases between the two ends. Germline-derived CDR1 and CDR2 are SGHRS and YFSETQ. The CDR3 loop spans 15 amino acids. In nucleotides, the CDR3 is TGCGCCAGCAGCTTGGCCTTACGGGGAGATTCACCCCTCCACTTT. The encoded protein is CASSLALRGDSPLHF. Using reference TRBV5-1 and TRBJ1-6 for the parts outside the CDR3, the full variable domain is KAGVTQTPRYLIKTRGQQVTLSCSPISGHRSVSWYQQTPGQGLQFLFEYFSETQRNKGNFPGRFSGRQFSNSRSEMNVSTLELGDSALYLCASSLALRGDSPLHFGNGTRLTVT.

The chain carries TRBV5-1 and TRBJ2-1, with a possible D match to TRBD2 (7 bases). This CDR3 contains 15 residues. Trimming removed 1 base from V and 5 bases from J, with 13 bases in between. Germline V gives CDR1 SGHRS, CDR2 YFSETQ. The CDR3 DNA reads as TGCGCCAGCAGCTTGAGGGGGGGGACTAACAATGAGCAGTTCTTC. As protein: CASSLRGGTNNEQFF.

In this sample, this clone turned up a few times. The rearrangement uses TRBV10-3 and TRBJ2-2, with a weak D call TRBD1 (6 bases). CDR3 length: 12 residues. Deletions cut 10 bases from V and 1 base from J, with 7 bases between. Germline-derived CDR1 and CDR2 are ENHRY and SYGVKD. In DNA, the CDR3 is TGTGCCACGGGACAGAACACCGGGGAGCTGTTTTTT. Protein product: CATGQNTGELFF.

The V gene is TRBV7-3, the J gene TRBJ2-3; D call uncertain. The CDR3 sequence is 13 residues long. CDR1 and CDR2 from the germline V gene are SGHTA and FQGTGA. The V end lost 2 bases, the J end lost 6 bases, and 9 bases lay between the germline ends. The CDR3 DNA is TGTGCCAGCAGCTTATCGCCCGCGGATACGCAGTATTTT. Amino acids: CASSLSPADTQYF.

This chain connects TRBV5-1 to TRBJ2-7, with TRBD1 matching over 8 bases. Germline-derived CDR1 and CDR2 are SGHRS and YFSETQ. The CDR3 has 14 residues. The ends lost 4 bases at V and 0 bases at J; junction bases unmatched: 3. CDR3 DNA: TGCGCCAGCAGCCGGGACAGGAGCTCCTACGAGCAGTACTTC. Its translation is CASSRDRSSYEQYF.

CDR3 residues: CASGLTGIQPQHF. CDR3 coding DNA: TGTGCTAGTGGTTTAACAGGGATTCAGCCCCAGCATTTT. The chain combines TRBV12-5 with TRBJ1-5, with a tentative D call TRBD1 (6 bases). This CDR3 region has 13 residues. V gave up 3 bases and J gave up 6 bases, with 9 bases separating them. CDR1 and CDR2 from the germline V gene are LGHNT and FRNRAP.

The CDR3 is CASSGKGRAMGETQYF. The CDR3 region has the DNA TGTGCCAGCAGTGGAAAGGGCAGGGCGATGGGAGAGACCCAGTACTTC. This chain connects TRBV6-1 to TRBJ2-5, with D possibly being TRBD1 (5 bases). Germline assignment: CDR1 MNHNS and CDR2 SASEGT. Trimming stripped 4 bases from V and 4 bases from J, with 19 bases between. This CDR3 region has 16 residues.

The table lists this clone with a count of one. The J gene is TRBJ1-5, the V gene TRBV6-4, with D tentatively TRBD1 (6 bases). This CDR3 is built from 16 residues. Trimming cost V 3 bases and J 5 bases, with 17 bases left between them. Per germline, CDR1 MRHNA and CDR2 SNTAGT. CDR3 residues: CASSEMGRGEYQPQHF. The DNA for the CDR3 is TGTGCCAGCAGTGAAATGGGCAGGGGTGAATATCAGCCCCAGCATTTT.

Written as DNA, the CDR3 is TGTGCCAGCTCACCCTCCCTCGCCTACGAGCAGTACTTC. It is translated as CASSPSLAYEQYF. V is TRBV18 and J is TRBJ2-7; D gene unclear. In germline, CDR1 is KGHSH, CDR2 LQKENI. The CDR3 consists of 13 residues. V was shortened by 3 bases and J by 2 bases, with 8 bases between the two germline ends.

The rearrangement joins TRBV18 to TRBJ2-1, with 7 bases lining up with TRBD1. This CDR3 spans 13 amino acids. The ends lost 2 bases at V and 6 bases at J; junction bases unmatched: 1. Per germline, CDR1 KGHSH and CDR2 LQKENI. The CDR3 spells CASSPGTANEQFF. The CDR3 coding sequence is TGTGCCAGCTCACCAGGGACAGCCAATGAGCAGTTCTTC.

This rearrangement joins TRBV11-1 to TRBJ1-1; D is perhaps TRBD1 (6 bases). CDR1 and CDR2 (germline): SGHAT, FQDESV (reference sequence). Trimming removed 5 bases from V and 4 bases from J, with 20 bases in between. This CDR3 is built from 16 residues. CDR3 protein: CASSPARGTFGTEAFF. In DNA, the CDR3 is TGTGCCAGCAGCCCCGCGAGGGGGACCTTTGGCACTGAAGCTTTCTTT. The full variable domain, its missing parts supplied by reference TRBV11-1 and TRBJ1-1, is EAEVAQSPRYKITEKSQAVAFWCDPISGHATLYWYRQILGQGPELLVQFQDESVVDDSQLPKDRFSAERLKGVDSTLKIQPAELGDSAMYLCASSPARGTFGTEAFFGQGTRLTVV.

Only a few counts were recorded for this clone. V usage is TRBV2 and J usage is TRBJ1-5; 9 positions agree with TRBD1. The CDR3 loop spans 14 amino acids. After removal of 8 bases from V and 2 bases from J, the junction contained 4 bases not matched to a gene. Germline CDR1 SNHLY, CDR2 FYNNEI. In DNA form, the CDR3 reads TGTGCCAGCCGGGACAGGGCCCGCAATCAGCCCCAGCATTTT. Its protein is CASRDRARNQPQHF.

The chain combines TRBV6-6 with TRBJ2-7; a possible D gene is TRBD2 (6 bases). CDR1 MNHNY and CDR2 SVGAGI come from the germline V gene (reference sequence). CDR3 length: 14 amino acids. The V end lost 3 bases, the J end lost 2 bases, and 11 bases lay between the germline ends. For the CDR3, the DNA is TGTGCCAGCAGTTATGCGGGGTCCGCCTACGAGCAGTACTTC. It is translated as CASSYAGSAYEQYF.

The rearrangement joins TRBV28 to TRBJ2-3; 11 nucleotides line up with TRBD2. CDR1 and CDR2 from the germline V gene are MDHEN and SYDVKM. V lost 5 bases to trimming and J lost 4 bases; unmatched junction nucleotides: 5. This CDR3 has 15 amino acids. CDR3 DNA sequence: TGTGCCAGCAGTACCCTAGCGGGGGGCGCAGATACGCAGTATTTT. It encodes CASSTLAGGADTQYF.

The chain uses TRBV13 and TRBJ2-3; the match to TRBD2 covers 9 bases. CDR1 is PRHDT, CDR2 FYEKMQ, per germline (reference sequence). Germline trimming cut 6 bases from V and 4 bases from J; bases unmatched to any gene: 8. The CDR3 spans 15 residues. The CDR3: CASRSGGFDADTQYF. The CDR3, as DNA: TGTGCCAGCAGGAGCGGGGGGTTCGACGCAGATACGCAGTATTTT.